This entry concerns a single T cell receptor beta chain. The antigen remains unidentified. V was cut by 4 bases and J by 6 bases, with 10 bases left in between. The CDR3 is 12 residues long. The germline V gene has CDR1 MNHEY and CDR2 SVGAGI. Sequencing used immunoSEQ multiplex PCR; TCRdb keeps in-frame clones, though not all of them. Here the sample spans about 21,000 clones, about 84% being singletons. The data belong to a study of Tregs in tolerant kidney transplant recipients. General study points: Findings come from small patient numbers and require larger validation.

Recipients received nonmyeloablative bone marrow transplants from related graft donors, with transient mixed chimerism. Unstimulated regulatory T cells (CD4+CD25+CD127-), CD4+CD25- non-regulatory cells, CD4 and CD8 cells were FACS-sorted from thawed PBMCs. The TCR originated in a human patient who received a combined kidney and bone marrow transplant. Some T cells here may be from the graft donor. Here the sequenced sample was CD8+ T cells from blood (PBMCs), taken 6 months after the transplant. This chain joins TRBV6-5 and TRBJ2-7, with D perhaps TRBD1 (6 bases). CDR3 in amino acids: CASSSTGPEQYF. The CDR3 DNA is TGTGCCAGCAGTTCAACAGGGCCCGAGCAGTACTTC.